Following are 5 T cell receptor beta chains from one sample sequenced in a study of beta chain features in type 1 diabetes. The investigators reverse transcribed all of the isolated RNA, so they sequenced expressed TCRB transcripts. This table comes from immunoSEQ multiplex PCR, and its TCRdb copy is limited to in-frame clones, with some not included. The table shows over 700,000 clones, with 15% to 20% occurring only once. Sequencing was performed on naive CD4+ T cells from blood. The receptors were gathered from a woman younger than 30 in good health.

The rearrangement links TRBV10-3 to TRBJ2-1, with 7 bases fitting TRBD2. Germline CDR1 ENHRY, CDR2 SYGVKD. Losses at the gene ends were 8 bases for V and 7 bases for J; bases not matched to a gene: 14. The CDR3 consists of 15 residues. The CDR3, as DNA: TGTGCCATCGGTGCGGGAGCCAATAGCGCTAATGAGCAGTTCTTC. Translation: CAIGAGANSANEQFF.

This clone has a handful of counts. The rearrangement links TRBV6-6 to TRBJ1-2, with D perhaps matching TRBD1 (6 bases). The length of the CDR3 is 14 residues. V dropped 6 bases and J dropped 10 bases, with 21 bases sitting between them. In germline, CDR1 is MNHNY, CDR2 SVGAGI (reference sequence). The CDR3 DNA follows: TGTGCCAGCAGCAGCGGACAGAGGATATGGGACTACACCTTC. Encoded protein: CASSSGQRIWDYTF.

The chain has TRBV7-9 and TRBJ1-1, with TRBD1 matching over 10 bases. Germline CDR1 reads SEHNR; CDR2 reads FQNEAQ (reference sequence). The CDR3 extends over 16 amino acids. V trimming: 6 bases; J trimming: 2 bases; junction bases outside the gene matches: 9. The CDR3 is CASRPRQGAKNTEAFF. The CDR3 DNA reads as TGTGCCAGCAGACCTCGACAGGGGGCAAAAAACACTGAAGCTTTCTTT.

The V call is TRBV7-2, the J call TRBJ2-5, with D uncertain. V was cut by 5 bases and J by 5 bases, with 6 bases left in between. The germline gives CDR1 SGHTA, CDR2 FQGNSA. This CDR3 has 11 amino acids. CDR3 amino acids: CASSRWETQYF. As DNA, the CDR3 is TGTGCCAGCAGCCGGTGGGAGACCCAGTACTTC.

The rearrangement joins TRBV28 to TRBJ2-2; D assignment may be TRBD1 or TRBD2 (6 bases each). There are 16 residues in the CDR3. The germline CDR1 and CDR2 sequences are MDHEN and SYDVKM. V lost 8 bases and J 2 bases, leaving 18 bases between the germline ends. CDR3 DNA: TGTGCCAGCTCGAGGGGGGCGAGCGGCAACACCGGGGAGCTGTTTTTT. Its protein product is CASSRGASGNTGELFF. The full variable domain, rest sourced from reference TRBV28 and TRBJ2-2, is DVKVTQSSRYLVKRTGEKVFLECVQDMDHENMFWYRQDPGLGLRLIYFSYDVKMKEKGDIPEGYSVSREKKERFSLILESASTNQTSMYLCASSRGASGNTGELFFGEGSRLTVL.